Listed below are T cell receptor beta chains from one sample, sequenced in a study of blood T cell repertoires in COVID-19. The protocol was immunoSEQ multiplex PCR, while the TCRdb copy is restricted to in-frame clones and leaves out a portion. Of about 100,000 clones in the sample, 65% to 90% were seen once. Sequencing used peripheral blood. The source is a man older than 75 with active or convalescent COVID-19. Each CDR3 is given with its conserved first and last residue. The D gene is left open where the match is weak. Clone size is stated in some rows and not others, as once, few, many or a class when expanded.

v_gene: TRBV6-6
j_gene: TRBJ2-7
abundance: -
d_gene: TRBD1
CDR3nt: TGTGCCAGCAGTAAATCGACAGGGGCGCGGCTGGGGCAGTACTTC
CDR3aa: CASSKSTGARLGQYF

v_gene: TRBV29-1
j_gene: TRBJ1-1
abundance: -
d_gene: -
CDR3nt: TGCAGCGTTGGTGTTATTGAAGCTTTCTTT
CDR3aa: CSVGVIEAFF

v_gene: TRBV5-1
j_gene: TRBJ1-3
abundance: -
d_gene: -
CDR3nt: TGCGCCAGCAAGGGGGAGCCAGGACTCTCTGGAAACACCATATATTTT
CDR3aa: CASKGEPGLSGNTIYF

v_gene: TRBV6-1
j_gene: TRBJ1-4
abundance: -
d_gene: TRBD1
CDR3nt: TGTGCCAGCAGTAAAGGCTTGACAGGGTGGTATGAAAAACTGTTTTTT
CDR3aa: CASSKGLTGWYEKLFF

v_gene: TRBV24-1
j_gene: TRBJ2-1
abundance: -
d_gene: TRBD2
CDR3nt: TGTGCCACCAGTGATTTGCACGGGACTAGCGGGAGGGCCCTCAATGAGCAGTTCTTC
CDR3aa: CATSDLHGTSGRALNEQFF

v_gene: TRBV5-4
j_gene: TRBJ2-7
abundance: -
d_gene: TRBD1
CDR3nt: TGTGCCAGCAGCGGGCAACCGGGACAGAGCTACGAGCAGTACTTC
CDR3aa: CASSGQPGQSYEQYF

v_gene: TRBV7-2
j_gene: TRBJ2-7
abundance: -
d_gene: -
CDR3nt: TGTGCCAGCAGCTTAGAAGCAGGGTGGCAGTACTTC
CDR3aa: CASSLEAGWQYF

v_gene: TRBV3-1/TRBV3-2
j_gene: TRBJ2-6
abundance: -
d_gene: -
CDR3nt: TGTGCCAGCAGCCAAGATTCCACTGGGGCCAACGTCCTGACTTTC
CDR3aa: CASSQDSTGANVLTF

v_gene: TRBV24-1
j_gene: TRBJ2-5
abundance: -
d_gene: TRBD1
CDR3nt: TGTGCCACCAGTGATCCGGGACAGGGGATAGAGACCCAGTACTTC
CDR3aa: CATSDPGQGIETQYF

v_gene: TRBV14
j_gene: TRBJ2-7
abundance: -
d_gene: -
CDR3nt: TGTGCCAGCAGCCAGGCCGGGACAATCCCCACCTACGAGCAGTACTTC
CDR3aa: CASSQAGTIPTYEQYF

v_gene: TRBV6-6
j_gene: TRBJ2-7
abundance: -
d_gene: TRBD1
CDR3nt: TGTGCCAGCAGTTACCTCCGGGACAGTGACGAGCAGTACTTC
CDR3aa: CASSYLRDSDEQYF

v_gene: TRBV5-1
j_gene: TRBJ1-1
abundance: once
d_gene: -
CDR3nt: TGCGCCAGCAGTCGCACAACAGGAGCCACTGAAGCTTTCTTT
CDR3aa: CASSRTTGATEAFF

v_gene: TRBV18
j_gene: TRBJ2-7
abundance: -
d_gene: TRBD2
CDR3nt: TGTGCCAGCTCACCAGGAGCGGGAGGGTCCTACGAGCAGTACTTC
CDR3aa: CASSPGAGGSYEQYF

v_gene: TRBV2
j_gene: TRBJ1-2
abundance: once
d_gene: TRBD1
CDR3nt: TGTGCCAGCAGTGGGGACAGGGGTAACTATGGCTACACCTTC
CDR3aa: CASSGDRGNYGYTF

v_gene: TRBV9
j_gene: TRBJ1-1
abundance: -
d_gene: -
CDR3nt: TGTGCCAGCAGTCTTGGGGGGGGCACTGAAGCTTTCTTT
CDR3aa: CASSLGGGTEAFF

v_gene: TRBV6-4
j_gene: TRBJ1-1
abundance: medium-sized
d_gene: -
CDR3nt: TGTGCCAGCAGTGACAACAGCAAAAACACTGAAGCTTTCTTT
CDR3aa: CASSDNSKNTEAFF

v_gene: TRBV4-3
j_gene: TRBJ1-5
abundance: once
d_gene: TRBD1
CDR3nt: TGCGCCAGCAGCCAAAATCACAGGGGGCAGCAGCCCCAGCATTTT
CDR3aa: CASSQNHRGQQPQHF

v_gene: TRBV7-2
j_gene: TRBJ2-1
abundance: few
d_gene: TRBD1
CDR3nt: TGTGCCAGCAGCTTAGTGTCAGGGGGTGATAATAATGAGCAGTTCTTC
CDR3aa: CASSLVSGGDNNEQFF

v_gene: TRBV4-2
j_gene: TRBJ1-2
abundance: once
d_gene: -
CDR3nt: TGTGCCAGCAGCCAAGTTGGGTCGGAGAATTATGGCTACACCTTC
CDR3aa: CASSQVGSENYGYTF

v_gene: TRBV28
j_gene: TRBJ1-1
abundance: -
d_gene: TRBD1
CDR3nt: TGTGCCAGCAGTTCCCCGACAGGGAAGATGTTTTTCTTT
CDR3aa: CASSSPTGKMFFF

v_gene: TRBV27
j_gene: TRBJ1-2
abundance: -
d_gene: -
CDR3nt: TGTGCCAGCAGTTTACAGGGGAACTATGGCTACACCTTC
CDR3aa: CASSLQGNYGYTF

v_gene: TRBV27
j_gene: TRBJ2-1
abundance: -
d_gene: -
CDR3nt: TGTGCCAGCAGGCAGGGTTTCGACAACAATGAGCAGTTCTTC
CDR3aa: CASRQGFDNNEQFF

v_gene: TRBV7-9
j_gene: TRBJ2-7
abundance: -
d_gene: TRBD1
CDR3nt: TGTGCCAGCAGCTTTCGCAGCGGACAGGGGGAGGGCGAGCAGTACTTC
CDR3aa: CASSFRSGQGEGEQYF

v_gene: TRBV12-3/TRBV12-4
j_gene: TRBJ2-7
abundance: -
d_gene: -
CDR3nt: TGTGCCAGCAACCTATGGGGGGAGCGCGAGCAGTACTTC
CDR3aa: CASNLWGEREQYF

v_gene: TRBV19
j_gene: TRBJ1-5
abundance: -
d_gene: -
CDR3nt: TGTGCCAGTAGCATCGTCGAGTTCTTGCATCAGCCCCAGCATTTT
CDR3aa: CASSIVEFLHQPQHF

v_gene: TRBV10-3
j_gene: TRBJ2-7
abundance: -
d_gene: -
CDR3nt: TGTGCCATCAGTGAGTACAGTCTCTACGAGCAGTACTTC
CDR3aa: CAISEYSLYEQYF

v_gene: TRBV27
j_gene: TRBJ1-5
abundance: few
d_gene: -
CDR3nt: TGTGCCAGCAGTTTATTGGGAGAAAATAGCAATCAGCCCCAGCATTTT
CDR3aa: CASSLLGENSNQPQHF

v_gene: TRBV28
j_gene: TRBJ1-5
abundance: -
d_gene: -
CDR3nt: TGTGCCAGCAGTTCGTGGACAGGCAATCAGCCCCAGCATTTT
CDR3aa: CASSSWTGNQPQHF

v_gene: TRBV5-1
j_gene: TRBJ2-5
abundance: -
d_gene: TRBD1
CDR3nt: TGCGCCAGCAGCTCAACGCCGGGACAGGGGAGGAAAGAGACCCAGTACTTC
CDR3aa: CASSSTPGQGRKETQYF

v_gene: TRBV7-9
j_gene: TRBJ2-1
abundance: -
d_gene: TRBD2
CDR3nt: TGTGCCAGCAGCTTAGCGGGAGGGCCCTCAAATGAGCAGTTCTTC
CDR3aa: CASSLAGGPSNEQFF

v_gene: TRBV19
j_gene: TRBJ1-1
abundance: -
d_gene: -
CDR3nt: TGTGCCAGTAGTATAACAGGGAACACTGAAGCTTTCTTT
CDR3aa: CASSITGNTEAFF

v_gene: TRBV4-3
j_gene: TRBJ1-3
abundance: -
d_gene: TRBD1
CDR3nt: TGCGCCAGCAGCCAAGAGGGACAGTTCTCTGGAAACACCATATATTTT
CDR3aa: CASSQEGQFSGNTIYF

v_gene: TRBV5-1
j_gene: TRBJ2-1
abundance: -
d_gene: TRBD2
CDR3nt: TGCGCCAGCAGCCAGACTAGCGGGAGCCACAATGAGCAGTTCTTC
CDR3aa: CASSQTSGSHNEQFF

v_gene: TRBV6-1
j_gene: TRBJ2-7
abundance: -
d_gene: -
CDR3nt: TGTGCCAGCAGTGAAGGAGGGTTTCGTTACGAGCAGTACTTC
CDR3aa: CASSEGGFRYEQYF

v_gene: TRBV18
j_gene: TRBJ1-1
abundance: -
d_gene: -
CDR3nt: TGTGCCAGCTCACCTCCTATCTACACTGAAGCTTTCTTT
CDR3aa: CASSPPIYTEAFF

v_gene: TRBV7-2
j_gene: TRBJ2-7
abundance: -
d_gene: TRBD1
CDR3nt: TGTGCCAGCAGCTTAGATAACAGGGGGCTAACATCCGAGCAGTACTTC
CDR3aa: CASSLDNRGLTSEQYF

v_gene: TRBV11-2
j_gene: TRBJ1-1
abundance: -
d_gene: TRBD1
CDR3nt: TGTGCCAGCAGCTTACGGTCTTACAGGGGGCGAGATACTGAAGCTTTCTTT
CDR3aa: CASSLRSYRGRDTEAFF

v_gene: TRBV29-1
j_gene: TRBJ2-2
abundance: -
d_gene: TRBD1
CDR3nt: TGCACCCCGCCTGACAGGGGCTTGCCCGGGGAGCTGTTTTTT
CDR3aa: CTPPDRGLPGELFF

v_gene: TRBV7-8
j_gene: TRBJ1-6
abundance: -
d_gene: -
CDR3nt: TGTGCCAGCAGCGTAGACAGTTATAATTCACCCCTCCACTTT
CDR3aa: CASSVDSYNSPLHF

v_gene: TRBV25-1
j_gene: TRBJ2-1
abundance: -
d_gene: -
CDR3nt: TGTGCCAGTAGGTCGCGGGTTGAGCAGTTCTTC
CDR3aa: CASRSRVEQFF

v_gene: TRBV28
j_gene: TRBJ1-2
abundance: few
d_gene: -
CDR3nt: TGTGCCAGCAGTTTGTCGACAGGCGGCTATGGCTACACCTTC
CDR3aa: CASSLSTGGYGYTF

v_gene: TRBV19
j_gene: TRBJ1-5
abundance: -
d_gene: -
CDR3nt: TGTGCCAGCGAAACCGGGACAAAGAATCAGCCCCAGCATTTT
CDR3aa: CASETGTKNQPQHF

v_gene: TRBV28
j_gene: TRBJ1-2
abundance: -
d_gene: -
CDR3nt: TGTGCCAGCAGGGGGGGTGGTAGTGGCTACACCTTC
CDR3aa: CASRGGGSGYTF

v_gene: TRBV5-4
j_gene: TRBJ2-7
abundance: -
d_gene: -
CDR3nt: TGTGCCAGCAGCCCCCTATCCGGGGCGGGGACCTACGAGCAGTACTTC
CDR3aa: CASSPLSGAGTYEQYF